The rows below give T cell receptor beta chains drawn from one sample of a study of shared clonotypes between healthy human individuals. The data were produced by immunoSEQ multiplex PCR, yet TCRdb's version contains in-frame clones alone and is incomplete. The sample lists about 670,000 clones, approximately 79% seen once, with approximately 1.8% in the top ten. The specimen was memory CD4+ T cells sorted from blood. The source of these receptors is a woman aged 25 to 39 in good health. Each CDR3 is given with its conserved first and last residue. The order of the fields is clone size, D gene, V gene, J gene, CDR3 DNA, CDR3 protein. The D gene is left open where the match is weak. Only part of the rows carry a size: once, few, many, or a class if the clone is expanded.

>NA|TRBD2|TRBV7-2|TRBJ2-1
TGTGCCAGCAGCTTAGGACCTAGCGGTTACAATGAGCAGTTCTTC
CASSLGPSGYNEQFF
>NA|NA|TRBV28|TRBJ2-7
TGTGCCAGCAGTCAGCCCTCTAGAGGTTCCGACTACGAGCAGTACTTC
CASSQPSRGSDYEQYF
>NA|NA|TRBV30|TRBJ2-1
TGTGCCTGTGCCCGGGACTCTGAGAGCGAAGCCTACAATGAGCAGTTCTTC
CACARDSESEAYNEQFF
>NA|NA|TRBV28|TRBJ2-7
TGTGCCAGCAACGGACAGCCCTACGAGCAGTACTTC
CASNGQPYEQYF
>few|TRBD1|TRBV6-1|TRBJ1-5
TGTGCCAGCAGTGCCGGGACAGTGAGTGGAGCGAGCAATCAGCCCCAGCATTTT
CASSAGTVSGASNQPQHF
>NA|NA|TRBV29-1|TRBJ1-5
TGCAGCGTTAAAGACGGAGGGGCGCATAGCAATCAGCCCCAGCATTTT
CSVKDGGAHSNQPQHF
>many|NA|TRBV25-1|TRBJ2-1
TGTGCCAGCAGTGGTGGGGACACCTACAATGAGCAGTTCTTC
CASSGGDTYNEQFF
>NA|TRBD1|TRBV7-9|TRBJ2-7
TGTGCCAGCAGCTTAGAGGGACAGGCCAACTTCTACGAGCAGTACTTC
CASSLEGQANFYEQYF
>few|NA|TRBV7-9|TRBJ1-2
TGTGCCAGCAGCTCCAGGACAGACTATGGCTACACCTTC
CASSSRTDYGYTF
>NA|TRBD1|TRBV6-6|TRBJ1-2
TGTGCCAGCAGTTCCGGGACAGTTAATGGCTACACCTTC
CASSSGTVNGYTF
>NA|TRBD1|TRBV5-1|TRBJ1-4
TGCGCCAGCTCCCCAGGGGGGGGAAAAGGTGAAAAACTGTTTTTT
CASSPGGGKGEKLFF
>NA|NA|TRBV2|TRBJ2-3
TGTGCCAGCAAAACAATGGGTCTCAATACGCAGTATTTT
CASKTMGLNTQYF
>NA|NA|TRBV5-1|TRBJ2-4
TGCGCCAGCAGCTTGGCGGCGGGGCCTCCAATTCAGTACTTC
CASSLAAGPPIQYF
>NA|NA|TRBV14|TRBJ1-1
TGTGCCAGCAGCCAAGGGGTCGGTAGGAAAGCTTTCTTT
CASSQGVGRKAFF
>NA|TRBD1|TRBV5-1|TRBJ2-3
TGCGCCAGCAGCTTAGTGGTCGGGGACAGGGGGCTGGGGGATACGCAGTATTTT
CASSLVVGDRGLGDTQYF
>NA|TRBD2|TRBV18|TRBJ2-7
TGTGCCAGCTCACCGCGAATAGCGGGGTCCTACGAGCAGTACTTC
CASSPRIAGSYEQYF
>NA|NA|TRBV6-1|TRBJ1-2
TGTGCCAGCAGTGTACAGGGTGCGTCGTCTCGCTACACCTTC
CASSVQGASSRYTF
>NA|NA|TRBV4-1|TRBJ1-5
TGCGCCAGCAGCCCCGCAACCTTTATTGGACAGAATAATCAGCCCCAGCATTTT
CASSPATFIGQNNQPQHF
>NA|TRBD2|TRBV5-1|TRBJ2-1
TGCGCCAGCAGGTTAGCGGGATCCTCCTACAATGAGCAGTTCTTC
CASRLAGSSYNEQFF
>NA|NA|TRBV10-2|TRBJ2-1
TGCGCCAGCAGTGACACTAGCAGAAGGGATGAGCAGTTCTTC
CASSDTSRRDEQFF
>once|NA|TRBV12-5|TRBJ1-1
TGTGCTAGTGGTTTGTTTTCGGGGTACACTGAAGCTTTCTTT
CASGLFSGYTEAFF
>NA|NA|TRBV6-6|TRBJ2-2
TGTGCCAGCAGTTACCGCCAGGGGGGCTCCGGGGAGCTGTTTTTT
CASSYRQGGSGELFF
>NA|NA|TRBV28|TRBJ1-2
TGTGCCAGCGGCTCCGAACCCAGTTCCGGCTACACCTTC
CASGSEPSSGYTF
>NA|NA|TRBV4-3|TRBJ2-7
TGCGCCAGCAGAGGGGGTCCCCCCTACGAGCAGTACTTC
CASRGGPPYEQYF
>few|NA|TRBV5-1|TRBJ2-1
TGCGCCAGCAGCTTGGCGGACTATCGATACAATGAGCAGTTCTTC
CASSLADYRYNEQFF
>NA|NA|TRBV30|TRBJ1-4
TGTGCCCACGGGGGGAGAAATAATGAAAAACTGTTTTTT
CAHGGRNNEKLFF
>NA|NA|TRBV4-1|TRBJ2-7
TGCGCCAGCAGCCAAGTGCACGGAGACAGTTCCTACGAGCAGTACTTC
CASSQVHGDSSYEQYF